The TCR beta chain described here comes from a study of cytomegalovirus exposure and HLA in healthy donors. Study conclusions and caveats: Some segments of the V type, notably TRBV6-2 and TRBV6-3, were excluded as indistinguishable.

The sample holds a few counts of this clone. Its antigen is undetermined. PCR employed 60 Vbeta and 13 Jbeta primers. Produced via immunoSEQ multiplex PCR; TCRdb's table is partial and in-frame only. Found here are about 210,000 clones, about 83% of them singletons; the top ten hold about a tenth. Germline values: CDR1 SEHNR, CDR2 FQNEAQ (reference sequence). The CDR3 totals 14 residues. V trimming: 5 bases; J trimming: 7 bases; junction bases outside the gene matches: 4. The receptor's source is a woman aged 45-59 years in good health and CMV-seropositive. The sample was PBMCs. The chain is built from TRBV7-9 and TRBJ1-4, with 10 nucleotides matching TRBD1. The CDR3: CASSHRDRGEKLFF. The CDR3 DNA is TGTGCCAGCAGCCACCGGGACAGGGGTGAAAAACTGTTTTTT.